These 32 T cell receptor beta chains originate from one sample sequenced in a study of PD-1 blockade in classical Hodgkin lymphoma. Sample time point: newly diagnosed, previously untreated cHL patient sample. Thawed PBMCs supplied CD8+ T cells via magnetic negative selection. Sequencing used immunoSEQ multiplex PCR; TCRdb keeps in-frame clones, though not all of them. The sample has 10,000 or so clones; about nine tenths are singletons. The sample comprised CD8+ T cells from blood. All receptors come from a human donor with classical Hodgkin lymphoma.

This clone was recorded only once. The chain couples TRBV6-5 to TRBJ2-7; no reliable D call. Germline V gives CDR1 MNHEY, CDR2 SVGAGI. V lost 0 bases and J 0 bases, leaving 12 bases between the germline ends. This CDR3 is built from 16 residues. CDR3 residues: CASSYSRAPSSYEQYF. In DNA form, the CDR3 reads TGTGCCAGCAGTTACTCCCGGGCCCCAAGCTCCTACGAGCAGTACTTC.

As DNA, the CDR3 is TGTGCCAGCAGTTATGGGACAGGAGCTTCCTACGAGCAGTACTTC. Translated, it gives CASSYGTGASYEQYF. The chain links TRBV6-5 to TRBJ2-7; 8 bases are a match to TRBD1. CDR3 length: 15 residues. Trimming cost V 3 bases and J 1 base; bases outside gene matches: 5. Germline loops: CDR1 MNHEY, CDR2 SVGAGI.

The chain links TRBV6-1 to TRBJ1-2; maybe TRBD1 (6 bases). CDR3 length equals 16 residues. CDR1 and CDR2 from the germline V gene are MNHNS and SASEGT. V was cut by 0 bases and J by 5 bases, with 16 bases left in between. CDR3: CASSEAGDILWYGYTF. CDR3 nucleotide sequence: TGTGCCAGCAGTGAAGCGGGGGACATTCTTTGGTATGGCTACACCTTC.

The chain has TRBV9 and TRBJ2-5; TRBD1 aligns across 9 bases. This CDR3 has 15 amino acids. Germline V gives CDR1 SGDLS, CDR2 YYNGEE. With V trimmed by 4 bases and J by 2 bases, 6 bases remained unmatched. CDR3: CASSSRDREQETQYF. Written as DNA, the CDR3 is TGTGCCAGCAGCTCAAGGGACAGGGAACAAGAGACCCAGTACTTC.

The V gene is TRBV5-4, the J gene TRBJ2-5; 10 nucleotides line up with TRBD2. The J call is doubtful: the DNA matches TRBJ2-7 better. The CDR3 length is 16 residues. Germline CDR1 is SGHNT and CDR2 is YYREEE (reference sequence). The CDR3, as DNA: TGTGCCAGCAGCTTCGGGGCGACTAGCGGGTTTTACGAGCAGTACTTC. This gives the protein CASSFGATSGFYEQYF.

This rearrangement joins TRBV19 to TRBJ2-1; D is unclear. V was trimmed by 2 bases and J by 9 bases, leaving 11 bases between them. The CDR3 loop spans 13 amino acids. Germline V gene lookup returns CDR1 LNHDA and CDR2 SQIVND (reference sequence). The CDR3 bases are TGTGCCAGTAGTATATCGGGTCCCAGTGAGCAGTTCTTC. Residues: CASSISGPSEQFF.

In its sample, this clone was seen a few times. The chain combines TRBV7-2 with TRBJ1-5, with 9 bases fitting TRBD1. Trimming took 5 bases from V and 3 from J; bases not matched to a gene: 8. Germline CDR1 is SGHTA and CDR2 is FQGNSA. There are 16 residues in the CDR3. The CDR3 nucleotides are TGTGCCAGCAGCCTATGGACAGGGGTTACCAATCAGCCCCAGCATTTT. The encoded protein is CASSLWTGVTNQPQHF. Complete variable domain (other parts from reference TRBV7-2 and TRBJ1-5): GAGVSQSPSNKVTEKGKDVELRCDPISGHTALYWYRQSLGQGLEFLIYFQGNSAPDKSGLPSDRFSAERTGGSVSTLTIQRTQQEDSAVYLCASSLWTGVTNQPQHFGDGTRLSIL.

The chain joins TRBV5-4 to TRBJ2-3; 8 nucleotides match TRBD2. Unmatched junction bases numbered 9, after V lost 10 bases and J lost 5 bases. This CDR3 is built from 13 residues. Germline V lookup: CDR1 SGHNT, CDR2 YYREEE (reference sequence). CDR3 nucleotide sequence: TGTGCCGGGGGACTAGGTCATTTAGATACGCAGTATTTT. It yields the protein CAGGLGHLDTQYF. The full variable domain, completed using reference TRBV5-4 and TRBJ2-3, is ETGVTQSPTHLIKTRGQQVTLRCSSQSGHNTVSWYQQALGQGPQFIFQYYREEENGRGNFPPRFSGLQFPNYSSELNVNALELDDSALYLCAGGLGHLDTQYFGPGTRLTVL.

The V call is TRBV2, the J call TRBJ2-4; tentative D call: TRBD1 (6 bases). This CDR3 comprises 12 residues. V lost 6 bases and J lost 9, with 12 bases in between. Germline V lookup: CDR1 SNHLY, CDR2 FYNNEI. The CDR3 region is CASRRTEGIQYF. As DNA, the CDR3 is TGTGCCAGCAGGAGGACAGAGGGCATTCAGTACTTC.

This rearrangement joins TRBV7-2 to TRBJ2-7, with D possibly being TRBD1 (6 bases). Trimming pared 5 bases from V and 3 bases from J, leaving 23 bases between. Germline V gene data show CDR1 as SGHTA and CDR2 as FQGNSA. The CDR3 has 17 amino acids. CDR3 in DNA: TGTGCCAGCAGCATAAGTCCGTTATGGGGGCCGAACTACGAGCAGTACTTC. It is translated as CASSISPLWGPNYEQYF. The complete variable domain, with remaining parts taken from reference TRBV7-2 and TRBJ2-7, reads GAGVSQSPSNKVTEKGKDVELRCDPISGHTALYWYRQSLGQGLEFLIYFQGNSAPDKSGLPSDRFSAERTGGSVSTLTIQRTQQEDSAVYLCASSISPLWGPNYEQYFGPGTRLTVT.

The J gene is TRBJ1-1, the V gene TRBV4-1, with a possible D match to TRBD1 (5 bases). Trimming cost V 4 bases and J 4 bases, with 19 bases left between them. The CDR3 runs 16 residues. From germline, CDR1 is MGHRA and CDR2 YSYEKL. The CDR3 is CASSLAVGGASTEAFF. CDR3 nucleotides: TGCGCCAGCAGCCTCGCGGTCGGAGGGGCTAGCACTGAAGCTTTCTTT.

CDR3 DNA sequence: TGTGCCAGCAGTGGGGGCAGGGGGCCTGGGGCCAACGTCCTGACTTTC. This codes for CASSGGRGPGANVLTF. J is TRBJ2-6 and V is TRBV25-1, with TRBD1 matching over 8 bases. With V trimmed by 4 bases and J by 2 bases, 4 bases remained unmatched. Germline lookup yields CDR1 MGHDK and CDR2 SYGVNS. CDR3 length: 16 amino acids.

This chain joins TRBV7-6 and TRBJ1-1; the D gene is possibly TRBD1 (6 bases). The CDR3 runs 14 residues. Between the trimmed V and J ends, which lost 5 bases and 2 bases, there was a span of 12 bases. Germline CDR1 is SGHVS and CDR2 is FNYEAQ. The CDR3 nucleotides are TGTGCCAGCAGCCACCCGGACAGCAACACTGAAGCTTTCTTT. This encodes CASSHPDSNTEAFF.

The chain uses TRBV19 and TRBJ1-2; 9 nucleotides agree with TRBD1. V lost 5 bases, J lost 5 bases, and 3 bases stayed unmatched. Per the germline V gene, CDR1 is LNHDA and CDR2 is SQIVND (reference sequence). CDR3 length equals 13 residues. The DNA of the CDR3 is TGTGCCAGTAGTTTACAGGGGGCGTATGGCTACACCTTC. Translation: CASSLQGAYGYTF.

The chain joins TRBV15 to TRBJ1-1, with no clear D. Germline assignment: CDR1 LNHNV and CDR2 YYDKDF (reference sequence). The CDR3 loop spans 14 amino acids. With 4 bases removed from V and 1 base from J, the gap between germline ends came to 10 bases. The CDR3 is CATSTGRRNTEAFF. CDR3 coding DNA: TGTGCCACCAGCACAGGACGGAGGAACACTGAAGCTTTCTTT.

The rearrangement joins TRBV7-9 to TRBJ2-1; 10 positions agree with TRBD1. The V gene's germline CDR1 is SEHNR and CDR2 FQNEAQ (reference sequence). The junction had 12 bases not matched to a gene; V was cut back by 5 bases and J by 5 bases. CDR3 length equals 17 residues. The CDR3: CASSQPGQGSLDNEQFF. In DNA, the CDR3 is TGTGCCAGCAGCCAACCGGGACAGGGGTCCCTAGACAATGAGCAGTTCTTC. Looking up the rest from reference TRBV7-9 and TRBJ2-1 gives the full variable domain: DTGVSQNPRHKITKRGQNVTFRCDPISEHNRLYWYRQTLGQGPEFLTYFQNEAQLEKSRLLSDRFSAERPKGSFSTLEIQRTEQGDSAMYLCASSQPGQGSLDNEQFFGPGTRLTVL.

This rearrangement joins TRBV10-2 to TRBJ2-4; D possibly corresponds to TRBD1 (5 bases). V was shortened by 0 bases and J by 3 bases, with 15 bases between the two germline ends. The germline CDR1 and CDR2 sequences are WSHSY and SAAADI. The CDR3 is 17 residues long. The CDR3: CASSESSQVVGKNIQYF. In DNA, the CDR3 is TGCGCCAGCAGTGAGTCGTCACAGGTTGTTGGCAAAAACATTCAGTACTTC.

The chain joins TRBV9 to TRBJ2-1, with D hard to call. Germline V gene sequence: CDR1 SGDLS, CDR2 YYNGEE. The V end was cut by 0 bases, the J end by 8 bases, with 6 bases between. This CDR3 has 12 amino acids. CDR3 amino acids: CASSVGRDEQFF. The CDR3 DNA follows: TGTGCCAGCAGCGTAGGTAGGGATGAGCAGTTCTTC.

V and J are TRBV9 and TRBJ2-5; TRBD2 is a possible D gene (6 bases). Trimming cost V 0 bases and J 4 bases, with 16 bases left between them. The CDR3 is made up of 16 amino acids. The germline V gene encodes CDR1 SGDLS and CDR2 YYNGEE. This chain's CDR3 is CASSVEEGDWVETQYF. The CDR3 DNA reads as TGTGCCAGCAGCGTAGAGGAAGGGGACTGGGTAGAGACCCAGTACTTC.

The chain combines TRBV6-1 with TRBJ1-2, with TRBD1 as a possible D gene (5 bases). Germline V gene sequence: CDR1 MNHNS, CDR2 SASEGT. The CDR3 totals 15 residues. V was clipped by 6 bases and J by 3 bases, with 17 bases between them. The CDR3 DNA reads as TGTGCCAGCAGCCAACTCGGGGCGGGTGACTATGGCTACACCTTC. This sequence encodes CASSQLGAGDYGYTF.

The chain employs TRBV5-1 and TRBJ2-2, with D possibly being TRBD1 (6 bases). The CDR3 runs to 15 residues. Trimming took off 4 bases at V and 6 bases at J, with 16 bases between the two ends. Per germline, CDR1 SGHRS and CDR2 YFSETQ. The CDR3 sequence: CASSEGNRVAGELFF. The CDR3 DNA sequence: TGCGCCAGCAGCGAAGGAAACAGGGTCGCCGGGGAGCTGTTTTTT.

The genes are TRBV16 and TRBJ1-4; the D gene is possibly TRBD1 (5 bases). CDR1 is KGHSY and CDR2 is FQNENV in the germline V gene. V shed 6 bases and J shed 8 bases, with 16 bases lying between them. The CDR3 extends over 14 amino acids. The CDR3 protein is CASSRDSLGEKLFF. CDR3 sequence (DNA): TGTGCCAGCAGTCGGGACTCCCTGGGCGAAAAACTGTTTTTT.

The rearrangement links TRBV10-3 to TRBJ2-7, with TRBD1 identical over 8 bases. The V segment lost 5 bases and the J segment 7 bases; nucleotides outside the gene matches: 22. Germline V gene lookup returns CDR1 ENHRY and CDR2 SYGVKD. CDR3 length equals 18 residues. The DNA for the CDR3 is TGTGCCATCAGTTCTACCCTCCACGGACAGGGCCCGTCCCAGGAGCAGTACTTC. It yields the protein CAISSTLHGQGPSQEQYF.

This rearrangement joins TRBV28 to TRBJ2-1, with D tentatively TRBD1 (6 bases). The CDR3 totals 22 residues. The V end lost 4 bases, the J end lost 0 bases, and 31 bases lay between the germline ends. CDR1 MDHEN and CDR2 SYDVKM come from the germline V gene. CDR3 DNA: TGTGCCAGCAGTTCCACTCGGACCCCCTACCCGGGACACTCCGACTCCTACAATGAGCAGTTCTTC. Amino acid sequence: CASSSTRTPYPGHSDSYNEQFF.

This chain uses TRBV29-1 with TRBJ1-1; the D gene is possibly TRBD1 (5 bases). Germline CDR1 and CDR2: SQVTM and ANQGSEA. Trimming cost V 4 bases and J 4 bases, with 10 bases left between them. The CDR3 has 12 amino acids. The CDR3 coding sequence is TGCAGCGTTGGTACCAGGGCCACTGAAGCTTTCTTT. Its protein product is CSVGTRATEAFF.

The chain has TRBV2 and TRBJ1-2, with 8 bases lining up with TRBD1. With 5 bases clipped from V and 5 bases from J, the junction kept 10 bases outside the gene matches. The CDR3 contains 15 residues. Germline V gives CDR1 SNHLY, CDR2 FYNNEI. The CDR3 nucleotides are TGTGCCAGCAGTCTACGGGACAGGAGTAATTATGGCTACACCTTC. Protein product: CASSLRDRSNYGYTF.

The genes are TRBV4-3 and TRBJ1-2; no firm D call. CDR3 length equals 16 residues. Trimming took 0 bases from V and 4 from J, leaving 15 bases between them. The germline gives CDR1 LGHNA, CDR2 YSLEER. The CDR3 loop reads CASSQDVQTLIYGYTF. DNA of the CDR3: TGCGCCAGCAGCCAAGATGTCCAGACCTTAATCTATGGCTACACCTTC.

The gene calls are TRBV2 and TRBJ2-5, with 9 bases identical to TRBD1. CDR1 SNHLY and CDR2 FYNNEI come from the germline V gene. The CDR3 sequence is 14 residues long. The ends lost 5 bases at V and 2 bases at J; junction bases unmatched: 3. The CDR3: CASSIGQGQETQYF. The CDR3 nucleotides read TGTGCCAGCAGTATCGGACAGGGGCAAGAGACCCAGTACTTC. The full variable domain, rest sourced from reference TRBV2 and TRBJ2-5, is EPEVTQTPSHQVTQMGQEVILRCVPISNHLYFYWYRQILGQKVEFLVSFYNNEISEKSEIFDDQFSVERPDGSNFTLKIRSTKLEDSAMYFCASSIGQGQETQYFGPGTRLLVL.

This chain uses TRBV4-2 with TRBJ2-5; D is uncertain. The V gene lost 0 bases and the J gene lost 5 bases, with 19 bases spanning the gap. Germline-derived CDR1 and CDR2 are LGHNA and YNFKEQ. CDR3 length: 17 amino acids. The CDR3 sequence: CASSQESASGGRETQYF. The CDR3 bases are TGTGCCAGCAGCCAAGAAAGTGCAAGTGGTGGTAGGGAGACCCAGTACTTC.

This rearrangement joins TRBV5-6 to TRBJ2-6, with D hard to call. Germline CDR1 reads SGHDT; CDR2 reads YYEEEE. The CDR3 sequence is 16 residues long. Deletions cut 4 bases from V and 0 bases from J, with 11 bases between. CDR3 region: CASSPWTGSGANVLTF. Written as DNA, the CDR3 is TGTGCCAGCAGCCCCTGGACGGGCTCTGGGGCCAACGTCCTGACTTTC.

J is TRBJ2-3 and V is TRBV27; TRBD1 matches 7 bases. Germline CDR1 MNHEY, CDR2 SMNVEV (reference sequence). This CDR3 region has 15 residues. Unmatched junction bases numbered 7, after V lost 5 bases and J lost 2 bases. The CDR3 region has the DNA TGTGCCAGCAGTCCCCGACAGGGTTACACAGATACGCAGTATTTT. This encodes CASSPRQGYTDTQYF.

This clone was seen only a few times. The V call is TRBV5-1, the J call TRBJ2-1, with D maybe TRBD2 (5 bases). Germline assignment: CDR1 SGHRS and CDR2 YFSETQ. V lost 4 bases and J 8 bases, leaving 10 bases between the germline ends. The CDR3 totals 12 residues. In nucleotides, the CDR3 is TGCGCCAGCAGCCCGACGAGGGATGAGCAGTTCTTC. This sequence encodes CASSPTRDEQFF. Full variable domain (rest looked up from reference TRBV5-1 and TRBJ2-1): KAGVTQTPRYLIKTRGQQVTLSCSPISGHRSVSWYQQTPGQGLQFLFEYFSETQRNKGNFPGRFSGRQFSNSRSEMNVSTLELGDSALYLCASSPTRDEQFFGPGTRLTVL.